The T cell receptor beta chain described here comes from a study of blood T cell repertoires in COVID-19. Assay: immunoSEQ multiplex PCR; the TCRdb copy retains only in-frame clones and omits some. The sample holds fewer than 90,000 clones, roughly 75% seen once. V dropped 0 bases and J dropped 9 bases, with 9 bases sitting between them. CDR1 SGHAT and CDR2 FQNNGV come from the germline V gene. The CDR3 has 13 residues. Sample: peripheral blood. The clonotype was recovered from a woman between 50 and 59 years old with acute or convalescent COVID-19. The J gene is TRBJ2-1, the V gene TRBV11-2; D ambiguous. CDR3: CASSLEGWVEQFF. The CDR3 DNA reads as TGTGCCAGCAGCTTAGAGGGCTGGGTTGAGCAGTTCTTC.